This T cell receptor (beta chain) was identified in a study of cytomegalovirus exposure and HLA in healthy donors. Background on the study: Samples from HLA-typed donors yielded approximately 88 million unique TCRs in an early data release.

Overall study findings and caveats: Presence/absence analyses rested on an assumption that sequencing depth was roughly uniform across donors.

60 Vbeta and 13 Jbeta primers were used in PCR. Sequenced by immunoSEQ multiplex PCR; TCRdb stores in-frame clones only, minus some. The profile shows about 160,000 clones, around 83% of them singletons. As to this clone: The antigen remains unidentified.

Material: PBMCs. The clonotype originates from a man aged 45-65 years in good health and CMV-seropositive.

CDR3 in DNA: TGTGCCAGCTCACGAACCTGGGAGGGCAATCAGCCCCAGCATTTT. Its protein is CASSRTWEGNQPQHF. The chain joins TRBV18 to TRBJ1-5; the D is unclear. This CDR3 has 15 amino acids. The V gene lost 4 bases and the J gene lost 2 bases, with 12 bases spanning the gap. Germline CDR1 reads KGHSH; CDR2 reads LQKENI.